The entry below gives a single T cell receptor beta chain sequence along with its context. The method was immunoSEQ multiplex PCR; TCRdb's version includes in-frame clones alone and lacks a portion of them. This sample carries about 270,000 clones, around 80% of them seen once, and the ten largest clones take less than 15%. This record comes from a study of control samples from healthy donors and cancer patients. Trimming took off 4 bases at V and 5 bases at J, with 17 bases between the two ends. There are 15 residues in the CDR3. Germline loops: CDR1 MGHRA, CDR2 YSYEKL. Sequenced: PBMCs. The chain uses TRBV4-1 and TRBJ2-5; possibly TRBD2 for D (6 bases). The clonotype was recovered from an older woman with lung cancer. The CDR3 bases are TGCGCCAGCAGCCGGGGGGACCCTAATGGCGAGACCCAGTACTTC. Translating it yields CASSRGDPNGETQYF.